This passage covers 28 T cell receptor beta chains from one sample sequenced in a study of T cell repertoires in ileal Crohn's disease. Surgical specimens yielded lamina propria lymphocytes, which were density-gradient separated and then sorted. Profiled with immunoSEQ multiplex PCR; TCRdb holds only in-frame clones, not every one. This table has fewer than 3,500 clones, roughly 87% appearing once. Sequenced sample: CD4+ T cells sorted from the ileum. Receptors were obtained from an adult with Crohn's disease.

This clone was found a few times. The chain recombines TRBV10-3 with TRBJ1-2; perhaps TRBD1 as D (5 bases). Germline CDR1 is ENHRY and CDR2 is SYGVKD. V was cut by 6 bases and J by 6 bases, with 8 bases left in between. CDR3 size: 11 residues. The CDR3 loop reads CAISRDHGYTF. Here the CDR3 DNA reads TGTGCCATCAGCAGGGATCATGGCTACACCTTC.

This chain links TRBV5-4 with TRBJ2-7, with a possible D match to TRBD1 (5 bases). This CDR3 has 13 amino acids. The V and J ends lost 4 bases and 8 bases respectively, with 16 bases between them. Germline V gives CDR1 SGHNT, CDR2 YYREEE (reference sequence). The CDR3 reads CASSHLQEGKQYF. DNA for the CDR3: TGTGCCAGCAGCCACCTACAGGAAGGAAAGCAGTACTTC.

The chain couples TRBV30 to TRBJ2-2; a possible D gene is TRBD2 (5 bases). The germline V gene encodes CDR1 GTSNPN and CDR2 SVGIG (reference sequence). The germline V and J ends were trimmed by 3 bases and 0 bases, with 14 bases remaining between them. The CDR3 runs 16 residues. CDR3 protein: CAWRSRASSNTGELFF. The DNA for the CDR3 is TGTGCCTGGAGGAGTAGGGCTAGCTCGAACACCGGGGAGCTGTTTTTT.

Comment on this clone: Relative to the germline gene, one junction end is altered; a read error may explain this. The chain has TRBV5-1 and TRBJ2-5; 13 bases are a match to TRBD2. This CDR3 region has 15 residues. The germline CDR1 and CDR2 sequences are SGHRS and YFSETQ. The CDR3 sequence is CASSWTGLAGEAQYF. The CDR3 DNA is TGCGCCAGCAGCTGGACAGGACTAGCGGGAGAGGCCCAGTACTTC.

The gene calls are TRBV14 and TRBJ2-5, with TRBD2 matching 7 bases. The CDR3 is 14 amino acids. J lost 7 bases, V lost 3 bases, and 8 bases had no gene match. The V gene's germline CDR1 is SGHDN and CDR2 FVKESK. In DNA form, the CDR3 reads TGTGCCAGCAGCCAGGGACTAACCTCAGGGACCCAGTACTTC. This translates into CASSQGLTSGTQYF. Supplemented by reference TRBV14 and TRBJ2-5, the full variable domain reads EAGVTQFPSHSVIEKGQTVTLRCDPISGHDNLYWYRRVMGKEIKFLLHFVKESKQDESGMPNNRFLAERTGGTYSTLKVQPAELEDSGVYFCASSQGLTSGTQYFGPGTRLLVL.

The chain recombines TRBV28 with TRBJ1-4; 9 positions match TRBD1. The CDR3 runs to 14 residues. Per germline, CDR1 MDHEN and CDR2 SYDVKM. J lost 5 bases, V lost 3 bases, and 1 base had no gene match. The CDR3, as DNA: TGTGCCAGCAGTTTGACAGGGGGAAATGAAAAACTGTTTTTT. Encoded protein: CASSLTGGNEKLFF.

V usage is TRBV28 and J usage is TRBJ1-3, with 7 bases identical to TRBD1. CDR3 size: 15 residues. Germline V gene lookup returns CDR1 MDHEN and CDR2 SYDVKM. With V trimmed by 4 bases and J by 4 bases, 7 bases remained unmatched. As DNA, the CDR3 is TGTGCCAGCAGTTCATTGACAGGGACGGGAAACACCATATATTTT. Its translation: CASSSLTGTGNTIYF.

The genes are TRBV12-1 and TRBJ2-7; the table's D call TRBD1 went unverified against the DNA. TRBV12-1 is a pseudogene locus. The CDR3 runs 14 residues. The CDR3 is CASSLGTGSHEQYF. Here the CDR3 DNA reads TGTGCCAGCAGCCTCGGGACAGGGTCGCACGAGCAGTACTTC.

In nucleotides, the CDR3 is TGTGCCAGCACATCAGATAGCGGGAGGGCCTTCGGGGAGCTGTTTTTT. Its translation: CASTSDSGRAFGELFF. The rearrangement uses TRBV25-1 and TRBJ2-2; 11 bases map to TRBD2. V lost 7 bases, J lost 7 bases, and 11 bases stayed unmatched. This CDR3 has 16 amino acids. Germline V gives CDR1 MGHDK, CDR2 SYGVNS.

The CDR3 DNA follows: TGTGCCAGCAGCGTAGGATCACTGGGCGGGGGTCAACAAGAGACCCAGTACTTC. Translation: CASSVGSLGGGQQETQYF. V gene TRBV9 combines with J gene TRBJ2-5, with TRBD2 matching 7 bases. The CDR3 covers 18 residues. The germline V gene has CDR1 SGDLS and CDR2 YYNGEE. Trimming removed 0 bases from V and 2 bases from J; junction bases left unmatched: 13.

The count of this clone is one. J is TRBJ2-1 and V is TRBV2; TRBD1 matches at 9 bases. V gave up 4 bases and J gave up 1 base; unmatched junction bases: 2. CDR1 is SNHLY, CDR2 FYNNEI, per germline. This CDR3 has 15 amino acids. The CDR3 protein is CASSGDRASYNEQFF. CDR3 bases: TGTGCCAGCAGTGGGGACAGGGCGTCCTACAATGAGCAGTTCTTC.

This clone was seen a single time. The chain links TRBV5-4 to TRBJ2-5, with 12 bases identical to TRBD2. Trimming cost V 4 bases and J 4 bases; bases outside gene matches: 8. CDR1 SGHNT and CDR2 YYREEE come from the germline V gene (reference sequence). The CDR3 consists of 16 residues. The CDR3 is CASSLRLAGVGETQYF. DNA for the CDR3: TGTGCCAGCAGCCTCCGACTAGCGGGAGTGGGAGAGACCCAGTACTTC. Full variable domain (missing parts from reference TRBV5-4 and TRBJ2-5): ETGVTQSPTHLIKTRGQQVTLRCSSQSGHNTVSWYQQALGQGPQFIFQYYREEENGRGNFPPRFSGLQFPNYSSELNVNALELDDSALYLCASSLRLAGVGETQYFGPGTRLLVL.

The chain has TRBV28 and TRBJ2-3, with D unresolved. V lost 1 base and J 6 bases, leaving 5 bases between the germline ends. CDR1 MDHEN and CDR2 SYDVKM come from the germline V gene. This CDR3 region has 12 residues. This chain's CDR3 is CASSLLRDTQYF. CDR3 sequence (DNA): TGTGCCAGCAGTTTATTGAGGGATACGCAGTATTTT.

The chain combines TRBV7-7 with TRBJ2-1; 14 positions agree with TRBD2. V was clipped by 4 bases and J by 5 bases; unmatched bases: 4. CDR3 length: 16 residues. From germline, CDR1 is SSHAT and CDR2 FNYEAQ (reference sequence). CDR3 region: CASSSGTSGGNNEQFF. The CDR3 DNA follows: TGTGCCAGCAGCTCAGGGACTAGCGGGGGCAACAATGAGCAGTTCTTC.

The chain combines TRBV27 with TRBJ1-4; 11 bases map to TRBD1. Germline V gives CDR1 MNHEY, CDR2 SMNVEV (reference sequence). There are 15 residues in the CDR3. With V trimmed by 6 bases and J by 7 bases, 7 bases remained unmatched. The CDR3: CASSQDRGRGEKLFF. The CDR3 region has the DNA TGTGCCAGCAGCCAGGACAGGGGGCGCGGTGAAAAACTGTTTTTT. The variable domain in full, with the rest retrieved from reference TRBV27 and TRBJ1-4, is EAQVTQNPRYLITVTGKKLTVTCSQNMNHEYMSWYRQDPGLGLRQIYYSMNVEVTDKGDVPEGYKVSRKEKRNFPLILESPSPNQTSLYFCASSQDRGRGEKLFFGSGTQLSVL.

The CDR3: CASSLGTSGSTAYEQYF. DNA for the CDR3: TGCGCCAGCAGCTTGGGGACTAGCGGGAGCACAGCCTACGAGCAGTACTTC. The chain combines TRBV5-1 with TRBJ2-7; 13 nucleotides match TRBD2. The ends lost 0 bases at V and 2 bases at J; junction bases unmatched: 5. CDR3 size: 17 residues. The germline CDR1 and CDR2 sequences are SGHRS and YFSETQ.

CDR3 residues: CASSQGTGGTDTQYF. The CDR3 bases are TGCGCCAGCAGCCAAGGGACAGGGGGCACAGATACGCAGTATTTT. The chain joins TRBV4-3 to TRBJ2-3; TRBD1 matches 9 bases. J gave up 1 base and V 1 base, and 0 bases lay outside the gene matches. CDR1 LGHNA and CDR2 YSLEER come from the germline V gene. The CDR3 has 15 residues.

The CDR3 here is CASSLTGTDTQYF. The CDR3 nucleotides read TGTGCCAGCAGCTTAACGGGGACAGATACGCAGTATTTT. The V call is TRBV11-2, the J call TRBJ2-3; possibly TRBD2 for D (5 bases). The V end was cut by 2 bases, the J end by 3 bases, with 6 bases between. The CDR3 runs to 13 residues. CDR1 SGHAT and CDR2 FQNNGV come from the germline V gene.

The chain recombines TRBV28 with TRBJ1-4, with TRBD1 as a possible D gene (5 bases). Trimming took 3 bases from V and 3 from J, leaving 11 bases between them. The V gene's germline CDR1 is MDHEN and CDR2 SYDVKM. CDR3 size: 15 residues. The CDR3 loop is CASSFSTAANEKLFF. CDR3 bases: TGTGCCAGCAGTTTTTCGACAGCAGCTAATGAAAAACTGTTTTTT.

The V call is TRBV7-6, the J call TRBJ2-3, with D unresolved. The CDR3 loop spans 14 amino acids. Trimming took off 5 bases at V and 4 bases at J, with 13 bases between the two ends. The germline CDR1 and CDR2 sequences are SGHVS and FNYEAQ. The CDR3 region is CASSPQRPPDTQYF. DNA of the CDR3: TGTGCCAGCAGCCCGCAGCGCCCCCCAGATACGCAGTATTTT.

This clone was picked up one time. The chain uses TRBV5-5 and TRBJ1-1; D is ambiguous. Germline V gene lookup returns CDR1 SGHKS and CDR2 YYEKEE (reference sequence). Trimming cost V 1 base and J 0 bases, with 7 bases left between them. This CDR3 is 14 amino acids long. The CDR3 region is CASSLQRMNTEAFF. The CDR3 DNA is TGTGCCAGCAGCTTGCAGCGAATGAACACTGAAGCTTTCTTT.

The rearrangement joins TRBV27 to TRBJ1-6; D not resolved. The CDR3 length is 18 residues. V was clipped by 5 bases and J by 0 bases, with 17 bases between them. The germline V gene encodes CDR1 MNHEY and CDR2 SMNVEV (reference sequence). This chain's CDR3 is CASSLYPARSSYNSPLHF. CDR3 sequence (DNA): TGTGCCAGCAGTCTATATCCAGCCCGGAGCTCCTATAATTCACCCCTCCACTTT.

The V gene is TRBV5-1, the J gene TRBJ2-3; weak D call: TRBD1 (6 bases). The germline CDR1 and CDR2 sequences are SGHRS and YFSETQ. The CDR3 consists of 14 residues. Deletions cut 4 bases from V and 3 bases from J, with 12 bases between. The CDR3 sequence: CASSQGQPTDTQYF. The CDR3, as DNA: TGCGCCAGCAGCCAAGGACAGCCGACAGATACGCAGTATTTT.

The chain couples TRBV19 to TRBJ1-1; D perhaps matches TRBD1 (6 bases). CDR1 LNHDA and CDR2 SQIVND come from the germline V gene (reference sequence). The CDR3 is 15 amino acids. V was pared by 1 base and J by 3 bases, with 12 bases between. The CDR3 loop is CASSIANRADTEAFF. The CDR3 nucleotides are TGTGCCAGTAGTATAGCAAACAGGGCGGACACTGAAGCTTTCTTT.

The chain links TRBV29-1 to TRBJ1-1, with 8 bases identical to TRBD1. Germline CDR1 SQVTM, CDR2 ANQGSEA. This CDR3 has 12 amino acids. The junction had 1 base not matched to a gene; V was cut back by 7 bases and J by 0 bases. The CDR3 spells CSGDRLNTEAFF. In nucleotides, the CDR3 is TGCAGCGGGGACAGGTTGAACACTGAAGCTTTCTTT.

V usage is TRBV11-2 and J usage is TRBJ1-1, with D perhaps matching TRBD1 (6 bases). The CDR3 runs to 14 residues. Between the trimmed V and J ends, which lost 7 bases and 4 bases, there was a span of 16 bases. Germline loops: CDR1 SGHAT, CDR2 FQNNGV. The CDR3: CASTSGQRSTEAFF. The CDR3 DNA follows: TGTGCCAGCACCTCCGGACAGAGAAGCACTGAAGCTTTCTTT.

The chain links TRBV27 to TRBJ1-3; TRBD1 is a possible D gene (5 bases). V lost 5 bases, J lost 4 bases, and 12 bases lay in between. Germline values: CDR1 MNHEY, CDR2 SMNVEV (reference sequence). The CDR3 consists of 14 residues. CDR3 loop: CASSQGLGGNTIYF. CDR3 coding DNA: TGTGCCAGCAGTCAGGGTCTGGGCGGAAACACCATATATTTT.

The rearrangement uses TRBV2 and TRBJ2-7; perhaps TRBD2 as D (5 bases). Trimming left V 7 bases short and J 4 bases short, with 23 bases between. The CDR3 is 16 residues long. Germline V gene sequence: CDR1 SNHLY, CDR2 FYNNEI. As DNA, the CDR3 is TGTGCCAGCATCCCCGGCTTAGGGAGTGATATTTACGAGCAGTACTTC. It encodes CASIPGLGSDIYEQYF.